This T cell receptor (beta chain) appears in the sequencing data of a study of chemoradiotherapy in HPV16-positive cancers. TCRdb's table, derived via immunoSEQ multiplex PCR, lists solely in-frame clones and lacks some. The sample has some 11,000 clones; roughly 61% are singletons. Study-wide results and limits: During treatment, candidate HPV-specific clones and E7-related motifs expanded in tumor.

Remarks on this clone: The antigen remains undetermined.

Germline CDR1 and CDR2: SGHAT and FQNNGV. The CDR3 covers 14 residues. V lost 5 bases and J lost 3, with 13 bases in between. This clonotype was sampled from a human donor with HPV-associated anogenital cancer. The sample was collected from a patient who underwent chemoradiotherapy. The J gene is TRBJ1-1, the V gene TRBV11-2; a possible D gene is TRBD1 (5 bases). The CDR3 DNA is TGTGCCAGCAGCCCCCGGCGAGGGGACACTGAAGCTTTCTTT. Its protein is CASSPRRGDTEAFF. Together with reference TRBV11-2 and TRBJ1-1, the CDR3 gives the full variable domain: EAGVAQSPRYKIIEKRQSVAFWCNPISGHATLYWYQQILGQGPKLLIQFQNNGVVDDSQLPKDRFSAERLKGVDSTLKIQPAKLEDSAVYLCASSPRRGDTEAFFGQGTRLTVV.